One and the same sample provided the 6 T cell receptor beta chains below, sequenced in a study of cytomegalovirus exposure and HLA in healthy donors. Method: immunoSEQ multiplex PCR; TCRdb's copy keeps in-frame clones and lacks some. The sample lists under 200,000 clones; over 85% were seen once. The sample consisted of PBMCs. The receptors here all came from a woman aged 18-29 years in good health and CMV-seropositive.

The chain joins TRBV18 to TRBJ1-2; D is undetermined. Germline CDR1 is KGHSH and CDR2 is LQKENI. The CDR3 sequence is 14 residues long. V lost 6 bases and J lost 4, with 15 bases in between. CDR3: CASSPAEGLYGYTF. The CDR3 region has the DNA TGTGCCAGCTCCCCAGCCGAGGGCCTCTATGGCTACACCTTC. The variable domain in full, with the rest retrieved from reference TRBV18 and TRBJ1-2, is NAGVMQNPRHLVRRRGQEARLRCSPMKGHSHVYWYRQLPEEGLKFMVYLQKENIIDESGMPKERFSAEFPKEGPSILRIQQVVRGDSAAYFCASSPAEGLYGYTFGSGTRLTVV.

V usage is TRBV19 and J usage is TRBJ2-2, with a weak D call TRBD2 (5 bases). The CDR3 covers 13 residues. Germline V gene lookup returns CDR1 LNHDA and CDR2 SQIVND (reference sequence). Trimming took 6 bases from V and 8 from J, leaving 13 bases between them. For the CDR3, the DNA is TGTGCCAGTAGGTCGAGCGAGCGGGGGGAGCTGTTTTTT. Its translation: CASRSSERGELFF.

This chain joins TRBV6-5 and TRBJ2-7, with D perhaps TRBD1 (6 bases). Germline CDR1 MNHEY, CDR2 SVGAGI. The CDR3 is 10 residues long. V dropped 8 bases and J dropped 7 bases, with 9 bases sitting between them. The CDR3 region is CASPRGEQYF. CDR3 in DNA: TGTGCCAGCCCTAGGGGGGAGCAGTACTTC.

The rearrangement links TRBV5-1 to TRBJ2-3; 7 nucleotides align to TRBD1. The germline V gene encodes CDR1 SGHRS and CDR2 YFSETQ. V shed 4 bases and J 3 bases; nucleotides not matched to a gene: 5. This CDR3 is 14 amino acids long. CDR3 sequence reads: CASSPDRATDTQYF. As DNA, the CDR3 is TGCGCCAGCAGCCCAGACAGGGCGACAGATACGCAGTATTTT. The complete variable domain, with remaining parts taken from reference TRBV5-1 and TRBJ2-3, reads KAGVTQTPRYLIKTRGQQVTLSCSPISGHRSVSWYQQTPGQGLQFLFEYFSETQRNKGNFPGRFSGRQFSNSRSEMNVSTLELGDSALYLCASSPDRATDTQYFGPGTRLTVL.

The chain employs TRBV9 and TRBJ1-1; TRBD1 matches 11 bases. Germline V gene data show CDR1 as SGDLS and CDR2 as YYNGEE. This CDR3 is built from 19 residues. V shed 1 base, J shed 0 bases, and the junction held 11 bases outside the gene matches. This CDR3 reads CASSVPVGQGASMNTEAFF. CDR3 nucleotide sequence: TGTGCCAGCAGCGTACCGGTCGGACAGGGGGCATCGATGAACACTGAAGCTTTCTTT.

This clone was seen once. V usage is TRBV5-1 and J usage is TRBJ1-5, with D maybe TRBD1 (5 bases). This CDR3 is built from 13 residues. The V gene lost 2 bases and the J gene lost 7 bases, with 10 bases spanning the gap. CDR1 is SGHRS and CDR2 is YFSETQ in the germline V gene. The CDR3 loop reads CASSFGAGQPQHF. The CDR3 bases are TGCGCCAGCAGCTTTGGGGCAGGGCAGCCCCAGCATTTT. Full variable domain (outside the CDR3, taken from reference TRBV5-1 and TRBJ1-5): KAGVTQTPRYLIKTRGQQVTLSCSPISGHRSVSWYQQTPGQGLQFLFEYFSETQRNKGNFPGRFSGRQFSNSRSEMNVSTLELGDSALYLCASSFGAGQPQHFGDGTRLSIL.